The clone carrying this TCR beta chain was seen a handful of times. The antigen remains unidentified. TCRdb recomputed calls from the 5' RACE reads with MiXCR, one row per CDR3 protein. The sample gives 300,000 to 350,000 distinct CDR3 sequences, roughly a fifth of which show up once; 20% to 25% is in the top ten. The CDR3 consists of 14 residues. Germline loops: CDR1 MNHNY, CDR2 SVGAGI (reference sequence). V was trimmed by 5 bases and J by 0 bases, leaving 10 bases between them. This sample is drawn from a study of T-cell memory formation after mild COVID-19. General study points: Contracting CD4+ clones lay largely in CM and EM, with CD8+ ones residing in EMRA. Pre-infection memory showed some responding clones, and this suggested that cross-reactive memory joined.

This sequence joins TRBV6-6 and TRBJ1-1; no definite D call. Sequencing was done on a sample of PBMCs or a T cell subset sorted from them (not recorded which). The TCR originated in a man younger than 30 who had mild COVID-19 (a few samples of this study predate the infection). Cell type and time point are not known. CDR3 in amino acids: CASSRRPLNTEAFF. The CDR3 DNA reads TGTGCCAGCAGTAGGAGACCTCTGAACACTGAAGCTTTCTTT.